This paragraph covers one TCR beta chain sequence. No antigen is known for it. An end of the junction does not agree with germline; a read error may underlie this. The CDR3 spans 15 residues. Germline lookup yields CDR1 SSHAT and CDR2 FNYEAQ (reference sequence). The data belong to a study of T cell responses to AZD1222 COVID-19 vaccine. Looking at the study overall: The analysis combined second doses at about 4 or about 12 weeks. The study's findings and limits: Females outnumbered males among donors, who were mostly white British; clonal diversity was possibly underestimated. When two AZD1222 doses had been given, Spike-specific TCR breadth and depth rose.

Some clones are missing from TCRdb's copy, which holds only in-frame ones; the method was immunoSEQ multiplex PCR. This table has about 83,000 clones, more than 70% appearing once. The sample in question was peripheral blood, obtained on day 0 of AZD1222 vaccination. The origin of this receptor is an adult in good health. The rearrangement uses TRBV7-7 and TRBJ1-3; no reliable D call. Written as DNA, the CDR3 is TGTGCTAGCAGCTTATCGGGGAGTCCTGGAAACACCATATATTTT. This codes for CASSLSGSPGNTIYF.